This T cell receptor (beta chain) was observed in a study of shared clonotypes between healthy human individuals. The authors ran the assay at deep level. TCRdb's table, derived via immunoSEQ multiplex PCR, lists solely in-frame clones and lacks some. The data show about 490,000 clones, with approximately 80% seen just once and 12% held by the top ten. CDR3 size: 12 residues. V shed 4 bases and J shed 7 bases, with 10 bases lying between them. Germline lookup yields CDR1 MDHEN and CDR2 SYDVKM. Donors were healthy HIV-negative adults without recent acute infections or vaccinations. Genomic DNA of unsorted samples came from tens of millions of PBMCs.

The rearrangement joins TRBV28 to TRBJ1-1; a weak D match, TRBD1 (5 bases). This clonotype originated in a woman aged 40-49 years in good health. Some clones in this sample may be carry-over from other donors' samples. Sequenced material: PBMCs. As DNA, the CDR3 is TGTGCCAGCAGTTGGCCGAGGGGTGAAGCTTTCTTT. Residues: CASSWPRGEAFF.